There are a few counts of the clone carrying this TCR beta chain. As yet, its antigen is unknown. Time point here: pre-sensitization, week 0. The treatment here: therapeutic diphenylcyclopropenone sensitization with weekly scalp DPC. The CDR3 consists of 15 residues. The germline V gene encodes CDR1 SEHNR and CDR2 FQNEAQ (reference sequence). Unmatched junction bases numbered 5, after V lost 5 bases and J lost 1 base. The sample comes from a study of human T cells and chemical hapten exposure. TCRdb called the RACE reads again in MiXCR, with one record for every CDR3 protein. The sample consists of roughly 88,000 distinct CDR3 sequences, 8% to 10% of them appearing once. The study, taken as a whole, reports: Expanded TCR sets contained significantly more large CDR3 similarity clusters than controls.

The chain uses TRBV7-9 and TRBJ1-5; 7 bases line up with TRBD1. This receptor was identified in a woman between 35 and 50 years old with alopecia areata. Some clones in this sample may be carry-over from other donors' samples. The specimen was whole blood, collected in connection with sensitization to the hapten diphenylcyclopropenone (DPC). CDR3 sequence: CASSKQGTSNQPQHF. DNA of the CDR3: TGTGCCAGCAGCAAACAGGGGACGAGCAATCAGCCCCAGCATTTT.